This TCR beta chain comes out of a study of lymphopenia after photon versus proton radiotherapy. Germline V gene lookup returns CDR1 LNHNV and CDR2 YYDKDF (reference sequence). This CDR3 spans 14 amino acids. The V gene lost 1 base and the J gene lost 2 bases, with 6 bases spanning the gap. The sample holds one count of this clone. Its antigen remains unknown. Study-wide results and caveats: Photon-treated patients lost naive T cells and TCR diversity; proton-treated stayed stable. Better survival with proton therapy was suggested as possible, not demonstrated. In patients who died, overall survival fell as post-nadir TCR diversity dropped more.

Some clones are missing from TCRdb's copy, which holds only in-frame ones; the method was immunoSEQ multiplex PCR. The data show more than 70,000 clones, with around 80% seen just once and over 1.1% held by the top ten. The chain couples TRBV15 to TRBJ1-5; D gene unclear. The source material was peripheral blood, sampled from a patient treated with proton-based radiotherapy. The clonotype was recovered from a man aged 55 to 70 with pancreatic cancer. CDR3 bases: TGTGCCACCAGCAGAGCTGGCGGCAATCAGCCCCAGCATTTT. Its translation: CATSRAGGNQPQHF.